The T cell receptor beta chain under discussion was sequenced for a study of T-cell reconstitution after alpha-beta-depleted transplantation in children. Deletions cut 5 bases from V and 3 bases from J, with 16 bases between. Per germline, CDR1 SEHNR and CDR2 FQNEAQ (reference sequence). This CDR3 region has 15 residues. A TCRbeta library incorporating unique molecular identifiers was prepared. One entry per CDR3 protein results from TCRdb running MiXCR on the PCR reads. The table shows about a million distinct CDR3 sequences, with around 30% occurring only once. The study, taken as a whole, reports: Newly produced T cells mostly provided counts and TCRbeta diversity after one year, as hyperexpanded clones declined. Roughly two months post-transplant, alpha-beta T cells reportedly originated from several hundred graft clones that had expanded.

A note on this clonotype: Its antigen is not known.

This chain uses TRBV7-9 with TRBJ2-5; D might be TRBD1 (6 bases). The starting material was PBMCs, mostly from graft donor cells, obtained 360 days after TCRalphabeta/CD19-depleted stem cell transplant. This TCR was recovered from a boy less than two years old who had a stem cell transplant for SCID, so the T cells may come from the graft donor. The CDR3 DNA reads TGTGCCAGCAGCCACCGGGACACACAAGAAGAGACCCAGTACTTC. It translates to CASSHRDTQEETQYF.